This T cell receptor (beta chain) is drawn from a study of T cells after yellow fever vaccination. Turning to the study itself: SMART-Seq v4 Ultra Low Input prepared the low-cell-number fractions. Study-wide results and limits: Contamination by abundant bulk-population clonotypes could be present in FACS-sorted repertoires. Though weaker, the secondary response peaked faster, on day 5 versus 15.

A universal primer site and UMIs were added as TCR cDNA was made by 5'RACE template switching. From the 5' RACE reads, TCRdb called clonotypes with MiXCR, one entry per CDR3 protein. The table shows 350,000 to 450,000 distinct CDR3 sequences, with 18% occurring only once. This clonotype was seen more than once but under ten times. The target antigen is unknown. The starting material was PBMCs, obtained before the yellow fever booster vaccination. The receptor was isolated from a man younger than 35 who received the YFV17D yellow fever vaccine.

The CDR3 nucleotides read TGCAGTGCTAGCCGAGGGAGGGGAATTAATCAGCCCCAGCATTTT. Its translation is CSASRGRGINQPQHF. The genes are TRBV20-1 and TRBJ1-5, with TRBD1 as a possible D gene (5 bases). The CDR3 totals 15 residues. V lost 3 bases, J lost 4 bases, and 16 bases lay in between. CDR1 DFQATT and CDR2 SNEGSKA come from the germline V gene (reference sequence).